This is a list of T cell receptor beta chains from one sample in a study of control samples from healthy donors and cancer patients. Only in-frame clones appear in the TCRdb table, and some are missing; sequencing was by immunoSEQ multiplex PCR. The sample lists 100,000 to 150,000 clones; more than 85% were seen once. The specimen was PBMCs. All receptors come from a man aged 50-59 years with head and neck cancer. Each CDR3 is given with its conserved first and last residue. The D gene is left open where the match is weak. Where a row states a size, it is once, few, many or the class of an expanded clone; other rows omit it.

TRBV7-2,NA,TRBJ1-1,NA,TGTGCCAACAAAATCCCCCGTATGGACACTGAAGCTTTCTTT,CANKIPRMDTEAFF
TRBV5-8,NA,TRBJ2-7,NA,TGTGCCAGCAGCTTGTCGGGCAGCTCCTACGAGCAGTACTTC,CASSLSGSSYEQYF
TRBV9,NA,TRBJ1-4,NA,TGTGCCAGCAGCAGGCAGGGGACCGAGACCGGAGGTGAAAAACTGTTTTTT,CASSRQGTETGGEKLFF
TRBV6-2/TRBV6-3,once,TRBJ2-5,NA,TGTGCCAGCAGTTACGATGGAATGCAAGAGACCCAGTACTTC,CASSYDGMQETQYF
TRBV5-1,NA,TRBJ2-5,TRBD2,TGCGCCAGCAGCTTAACTAGCGGGGGAAGCCAAGAGACCCAGTACTTC,CASSLTSGGSQETQYF
TRBV5-1,NA,TRBJ1-5,TRBD1,TGCGCCAGCAGCTTGGGGGGACAGGGGGTCCAGCCCCAGCATTTT,CASSLGGQGVQPQHF
TRBV18,once,TRBJ1-1,TRBD1,TGTGCCAGCTCACCCGGGACAGGGGGATTGACTGAAGCTTTCTTT,CASSPGTGGLTEAFF
TRBV5-8,NA,TRBJ1-5,NA,TGTGCCAGCATACCCAATCAGCCCCAGCATTTT,CASIPNQPQHF
TRBV7-9,once,TRBJ2-6,NA,TGTGCCAGCAGCTTATTACACTCTGGGGCCAACGTCCTGACTTTC,CASSLLHSGANVLTF
TRBV7-2,once,TRBJ2-6,NA,TGTGCCAGCAGCGAACGACGGGCTGGGGCCAACGTCCTGACTTTC,CASSERRAGANVLTF
TRBV30,NA,TRBJ1-1,NA,TGTGCCTGGAGTGTACTGGAGGGAGCTGAAGCTTTCTTT,CAWSVLEGAEAFF
TRBV3-1/TRBV3-2,NA,TRBJ2-7,TRBD2,TGTGCCAGCAGCCTAGGACTAGCGGGGCTCCTCTCCTACGAGCAGTACTTC,CASSLGLAGLLSYEQYF
TRBV6-6,NA,TRBJ1-2,TRBD1,TGTGCCAGCAGCCCTGGGGACAGGGATAACTATGGCTACACCTTC,CASSPGDRDNYGYTF
TRBV18,few,TRBJ1-4,NA,TGTGCCAGCTCACCCGGACAGAATGAAAAACTGTTTTTT,CASSPGQNEKLFF
TRBV10-3,NA,TRBJ2-5,NA,TGTGCCATCAGCCCCCGCCAAGAGACCCAGTACTTC,CAISPRQETQYF
TRBV12-3/TRBV12-4,once,TRBJ2-2,NA,TGTGCCAGCAGTTTCGGGGGACCCGGGGAGCTGTTTTTT,CASSFGGPGELFF
TRBV7-2,NA,TRBJ1-6,TRBD1,TGTGCCAGCAGCCGCGCCGGGACAGATAATTCACCCCTCCACTTT,CASSRAGTDNSPLHF
TRBV10-3,medium-sized,TRBJ1-6,NA,TGTGCCATCAGTGAAAGAGGGCAAGGGAATTCACCCCTCCACTTT,CAISERGQGNSPLHF
TRBV7-2,once,TRBJ2-5,NA,TGTGCCAGCAGCCCTGATCGGGGGCCAGAGACCCAGTACTTC,CASSPDRGPETQYF
TRBV19,NA,TRBJ1-2,TRBD1,TGTGCCAGTAGGACAGGACAGGGGGCGCGAGGTGGCTACACCTTC,CASRTGQGARGGYTF
TRBV4-1,NA,TRBJ1-1,TRBD1,TGCGCCAGCAGCCAAGACCCGACAGGGTTTGGCACTGAAGCTTTCTTT,CASSQDPTGFGTEAFF
TRBV3-1/TRBV3-2,NA,TRBJ2-7,NA,TGTGCCAGCAGCCAAAGTGGGGGGGCGACTAGTTATCGGCAGTACTTC,CASSQSGGATSYRQYF
TRBV3-1/TRBV3-2,NA,TRBJ2-5,NA,TGTGCCAGCAGCCCCCTCTATCGGGGGGCTGCTGAGACCCAGTACTTC,CASSPLYRGAAETQYF
TRBV7-3,NA,TRBJ2-1,NA,TGTGCCAGCAGCTTGGACTTTTCGGACAATGAGCAGTTCTTC,CASSLDFSDNEQFF
TRBV18,NA,TRBJ1-1,NA,TGTGCCAGCTCACCAATACCAATTGGCACTGAAGCTTTCTTT,CASSPIPIGTEAFF
TRBV6-5,NA,TRBJ2-2,NA,TGTGCCAGCAGTTACTCCACCGGGGAGCTGTTTTTT,CASSYSTGELFF
TRBV2,NA,TRBJ1-5,NA,TGTGCCACTGGGGAGGTTGGGCCCCAGCATTTT,CATGEVGPQHF
TRBV28,NA,TRBJ2-3,NA,TGTGCCAGCACGACTAGCACAGATACGCAGTATTTT,CASTTSTDTQYF
TRBV5-1,NA,TRBJ1-4,NA,TGCGCCAGCAGCTTCGTCGGAACTAATGAAAAACTGTTTTTT,CASSFVGTNEKLFF
TRBV19,NA,TRBJ2-7,NA,TGTGCCAGTAGTATGGGGGGGACAGCCTACGAGCAGTACTTC,CASSMGGTAYEQYF
TRBV4-2,NA,TRBJ2-1,TRBD2,TGTGCCAGCAGCCAAGAAGAGCGGGGGGGCTACAATGAGCAGTTCTTC,CASSQEERGGYNEQFF
TRBV27,NA,TRBJ2-1,TRBD2,TGTGCCACCACAGGCAGCGGGGGGAAATACAATGAGCAGTTCTTC,CATTGSGGKYNEQFF
TRBV7-8,NA,TRBJ1-4,TRBD1,TGTGCCAGCAGCCGTCCTAAGGACAGGGCAGTGGAAAAACTGTTTTTT,CASSRPKDRAVEKLFF
TRBV19,NA,TRBJ1-2,TRBD1,TGTGCCAGTAGTCCCCGGACAGGGAACTATGGCTACACCTTC,CASSPRTGNYGYTF
TRBV29-1,NA,TRBJ1-2,NA,TGCAGCGTTGATCAGGGACTCTATGGCTACACCTTC,CSVDQGLYGYTF
TRBV7-9,NA,TRBJ2-5,TRBD1,TGTGCCAGCAGCTTAAGAGGGGGTACAGGGGCCCACAAAGAGACCCAGTACTTC,CASSLRGGTGAHKETQYF
TRBV19,NA,TRBJ1-5,NA,TGTGCCAGTAAGCGCGCGGGCAATCAGCCCCAGCATTTT,CASKRAGNQPQHF
TRBV18,NA,TRBJ2-3,NA,TGTGCCAGCTCACCACCATCGGGGGATACGCAGTATTTT,CASSPPSGDTQYF
TRBV27,NA,TRBJ1-2,NA,TGTGCCAGCAGTTTCGTCTGGGGCTATGGCTACACCTTC,CASSFVWGYGYTF
TRBV5-1,NA,TRBJ2-7,TRBD2,TGCGCCAGCAGACGGGCGGGGGGCAGTTCCTACGAGCAGTACTTC,CASRRAGGSSYEQYF
TRBV9,few,TRBJ2-7,TRBD2,TGTGCCAGCAGCTCCTCCCCAAAGGGACTAGCGGGTAACTACGAGCAGTACTTC,CASSSSPKGLAGNYEQYF
TRBV14,once,TRBJ1-2,NA,TGTGCCAGCAGCCCTGGGACTAACTATGGCTACACCTTC,CASSPGTNYGYTF
TRBV7-2,NA,TRBJ1-2,NA,TGTGCCAGCAGCTTAGATAGTGGGGGGCTAAGTGGCTACACCTTC,CASSLDSGGLSGYTF
TRBV11-2,NA,TRBJ2-3,NA,TGTGCCAGCAGCGCCAGGATCGTCGCGGGGGCCCAGTATTTT,CASSARIVAGAQYF
TRBV13,NA,TRBJ2-7,TRBD2,TGTGCCAGCCTGGACTCAGCGGGGGACTACGAGCAGTACTTC,CASLDSAGDYEQYF
TRBV5-4,NA,TRBJ1-1,NA,TGTGCCAGCAGCTTGTTGGGTTACGATCCTGAAGCTTTCTTT,CASSLLGYDPEAFF
TRBV7-9,NA,TRBJ1-1,NA,TGTGCCAGCAGCTTAGACAGGGCCAACACTGAAGCTTTCTTT,CASSLDRANTEAFF
TRBV6-5,NA,TRBJ2-7,TRBD2,TGTGCCAGCAGTTATGCGGGGGGCTCCTACGAGCAGTACTTC,CASSYAGGSYEQYF
TRBV7-9,NA,TRBJ1-3,NA,TGTGCCAGCAGCTTTACCGACGGAAACACCATATATTTT,CASSFTDGNTIYF
TRBV28,NA,TRBJ2-2,NA,TGTGCCAGCATCGAACCCCCCCCAGGAACCGGGGAGCTGTTTTTT,CASIEPPPGTGELFF
TRBV27,NA,TRBJ2-7,NA,TGTGCCAGCAGGGAGACAGAAATCTCCTACGAGCAGTACTTC,CASRETEISYEQYF
TRBV19,NA,TRBJ1-6,TRBD1,TGTGCCAGTACCTGGGACAGGGGTCCAAATTCACCCCTCCACTTT,CASTWDRGPNSPLHF
TRBV5-1,NA,TRBJ2-5,TRBD2,TGCGCCAGCAGCCTCGGCGGCGGGGGGGCCGAGACCCAGTACTTC,CASSLGGGGAETQYF
TRBV30,NA,TRBJ2-3,TRBD2,TGTGCCTGGACTAGCGGGGGGCGGGGTACGCAGTATTTT,CAWTSGGRGTQYF